The source of this T cell receptor (beta chain) is a study of blood T cell repertoires in COVID-19. For the study at large: Samples taken during acute and convalescent COVID-19 were collected in the United States, Italy and Spain. Sources were T cells, B-cell-depleted T cells, or PBMCs; the material itself was cDNA or gDNA.

This study enrolled people aged about 18 to 100 from 24 US geographic areas. Which cohort a participant joined came from the clinical history participants gave. This CDR3 region has 12 residues. The V end was cut by 2 bases, the J end by 3 bases, with 8 bases between. Germline V gene data show CDR1 as GTSNPN and CDR2 as SVGIG (reference sequence). Using immunoSEQ multiplex PCR, the repertoire was profiled, and TCRdb retains in-frame clones only, with some absent. The table includes under 500,000 clones, approximately 90% detected once. The sequenced sample was PBMCs or T cells enriched from blood (not recorded which). The J gene is TRBJ2-7, the V gene TRBV30; TRBD2 might be the D (5 bases). The receptor was isolated from a woman aged 18-29 years with acute COVID-19. The CDR3 DNA sequence: TGTGCCTGGAGTCCCGGGATCTACGAGCAGTACTTC. Residues: CAWSPGIYEQYF.